This T cell receptor (beta chain) was sequenced for a study of blood T cells in healthy people across ages. Study at large: Researchers report that template switching captured about one barcoded beta molecule per two T cells.

Germline V lookup: CDR1 LGHNA, CDR2 YNFKEQ. The CDR3 runs 18 residues. V shed 1 base, J shed 6 bases, and the junction held 13 bases outside the gene matches. PCR was performed a second time for roughly 7 to 12 cycles using a sample-barcoded 5' primer and a J-beta primer mix. Carrying 12 random nucleotides, a template-switch adaptor labeled each individual cDNA molecule. TCRdb independently ran MiXCR on the 5' RACE reads; one entry per CDR3 protein. The sample records approximately 770,000 distinct CDR3 sequences, 58% being singletons. The receptor was isolated from a man under 40 in good health. Sequences were obtained from blood. The J gene is TRBJ2-1, the V gene TRBV4-2, with 9 positions matching TRBD2. In DNA form, the CDR3 reads TGTGCCAGCAGCCAAGCGGGGGCTACTACAGCGGGAGGCAATGAGCAGTTCTTC. It is translated as CASSQAGATTAGGNEQFF.